This TCR beta chain was sequenced for a study of control samples from healthy donors and cancer patients. Germline CDR1 reads SGHNT; CDR2 reads YENEEA. Trimming cost V 5 bases and J 10 bases; bases outside gene matches: 14. CDR3 size: 15 residues. Method: immunoSEQ multiplex PCR; TCRdb's copy keeps in-frame clones and lacks some. The table shows 80,000 or so clones, with roughly 91% occurring only once. In regard to this clone: Other DNA sequences in this specimen translate into the identical CDR3.

Material: blood. This TCR came from a man aged 50 to 60 in good health. The chain is built from TRBV11-3 and TRBJ2-3; 8 nucleotides match TRBD1. The CDR3 spells CASSRPGQGMEAQYF. DNA of the CDR3: TGTGCCAGCAGCCGCCCCGGACAGGGAATGGAAGCGCAGTATTTT.